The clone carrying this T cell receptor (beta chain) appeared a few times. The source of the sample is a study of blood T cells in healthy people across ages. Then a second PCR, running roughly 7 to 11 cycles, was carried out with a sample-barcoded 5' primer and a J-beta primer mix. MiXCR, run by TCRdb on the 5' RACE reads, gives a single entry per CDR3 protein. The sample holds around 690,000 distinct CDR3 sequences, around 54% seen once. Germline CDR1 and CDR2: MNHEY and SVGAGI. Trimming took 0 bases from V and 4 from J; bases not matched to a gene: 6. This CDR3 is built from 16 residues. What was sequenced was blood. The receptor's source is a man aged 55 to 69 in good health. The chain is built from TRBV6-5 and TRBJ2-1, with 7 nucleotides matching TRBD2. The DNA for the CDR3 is TGTGCCAGCAGTTACTCAAGAAAGCGGGGTTACAATGAGCAGTTCTTC. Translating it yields CASSYSRKRGYNEQFF.